This T cell receptor (beta chain) was sequenced during a study of CDR3 diversity in severe acne. There are many counts of this clonotype. TCRdb fed the PCR reads into MiXCR, producing one record per CDR3 protein. Here the sample spans some 90,000 distinct CDR3 sequences, less than 65% being singletons. The CDR3 totals 16 residues. The ends lost 1 base at V and 6 bases at J; junction bases unmatched: 11. The germline V gene encodes CDR1 DFQATT and CDR2 SNEGSKA (reference sequence). The chain is built from TRBV20-1 and TRBJ2-3; TRBD2 matches at 9 bases. Sample: blood. The receptor was isolated from a male donor with severe acne vulgaris. The CDR3 region has the DNA TGCAGTGCTAGAGCTACCTTAGCGGGAGTACGCGATACGCAGTATTTT. It yields the protein CSARATLAGVRDTQYF.